A single T cell receptor beta chain is shown here with its context. Its antigen is still unknown. The record has no base qualities; no much larger clone is one base away. These data originate in a study of cytomegalovirus exposure and HLA in healthy donors (dated by TCRdb to the late 2010s). For the wider study: An earlier analysis of several hundred of the donors reported 276 Gb of sequence data and 95 million to 120 million unique TCR beta sequences obtained from roughly 170 million T cells. An early release that covered 640 HLA-typed donors contained approximately 300 gigabases of sequencing data and approximately 85 million unique TCR sequences. Among the roughly 410 genotyped donors, under 90% belonged to the genetic ancestry cluster associated with self-reported Caucasian donors. The study was designed to test whether signatures of past pathogen exposure could be identified by cataloging public T cell receptors. The study used immunosequencing to profile the T cell repertoires of approximately 650 subjects and linked those repertoires to cytomegalovirus serostatus. A separate validation cohort of roughly 120 different subjects was used in addition to the approximately 640-subject first cohort. To predict cytomegalovirus infection status, the study brought together high-throughput TCR immunosequencing, statistical association of individual TCRs with disease status, and machine learning. In a later analysis, previously published TCR beta repertoires from about 640 donors were re-analyzed and high-resolution HLA genotyping was added so that TCR occurrence patterns could be studied. In the later analysis, no new phenotypic data were used to find candidate immune exposures; instead, reliance was placed on TCR beta sequences and their occurrence across donors. An earlier analysis of fewer than 700 of the donors applied high-throughput TCR beta sequencing to assess whether each TCR beta V gene segment acted as functional or pseudogenic. Donor age, sex, ethnicity and CMV serostatus were compiled together with the repertoire data. A later genetic analysis used genome-wide SNP genotypes for about three fifths of the 666 donors, treating that subset as a discovery cohort. All discovery cohort repertoires had been generated using a single sequencing platform. HLA typing covered class I and class II loci at four-digit resolution. The number of donors typed differed by locus, with about 629-630 for A, B, C, DRB1 and DQB1, about 500 for DQA1, 600 to 610 for DPA1, and 472 for DPB1. About five DR-DQ haplotypes were treated as single units for association and clustering because of strong linkage in the cohort. Among 350 to 400 genotyped donors of the cohort, an average of roughly 240,000 unique TCR beta nucleotide sequences were sequenced per donor, roughly 20% of them non-productive. Broad study findings and their caveats: Because the 87-base-pair reads could not distinguish some IMGT-functional V segments, including TRBV6-2 and TRBV6-3, those segments were excluded. Because counts were too low, approximately 18 rarely observed V segments, including chromosome 9 orphons, were excluded from the earlier analysis of about 500 of the donors. A later analysis found that most CMV-associated TCR beta chains appeared HLA-restricted, with HLA associations seemingly driven largely by CMV exposure. In vitro tests confirmed that a few of the cytomegalovirus-associated TCR beta chains recognize cytomegalovirus antigens. Assigning TCR associations to individual alleles was difficult when HLA alleles, especially DR and DQ, strongly co-occurred. In a later analysis, HLA-associated TCR beta chains were found to be more clonally expanded and to have lower generation probabilities than equally common non-associated chains. Because some donors lacked HLA typing at each locus, the association tests relied only on the typed subset. Compared with the roughly 710-donor mean, donors in an Asian-associated ancestry cluster had fewer N-insertions in productive TCRs, according to a later genetic analysis. The sequencing pipeline was judged likely to have produced a cluster of highly shared sequence variants as a technical artifact. Roughly uniform sequencing depth across donors was assumed in presence/absence analyses, although this assumption may not hold. This cohort had only TCR beta chains sequenced, and the lack of alpha or paired-chain data limited which features could be detected. A further reported finding was that TCR beta sequences accurately predicted the HLA-A and HLA-B alleles for most subjects in the first cohort. In an earlier analysis of more than 450 of the donors, most TCR beta V segments were observed in productive rearrangements about 87% or about 30% of the time, broadly matching IMGT annotations. Correlated functional status among segregating V segments might be attributable to linkage disequilibrium, but an unknown experimental factor could not be ruled out. In a later analysis, the rate of TCR association differed among HLA loci, with DRB1 alleles having the most associated TCRs and HLA-C alleles having the fewest. According to a later analysis, parvovirus B19, influenza, CMV and Epstein-Barr virus appeared linked to several top co-occurrence clusters. Across donors, most TCR sequences were observed very rarely, whereas some public TCRs were present in many individuals. For the cohort, immune exposure information was limited to CMV serostatus. The study listed 164 TCR beta chains as associated with cytomegalovirus. The classifier was reported to diagnose cytomegalovirus status with high specificity and sensitivity in both the original cohort and the validation cohort. It was suggested by the authors that the approach could potentially be generalized to other disease states and immunological phenotypes. Specific HLA alleles were associated with roughly 16,000 TCR beta sequences at a false discovery rate of 0.05 in a later analysis. V-gene and J-gene trimming of TCR beta chains was associated with a missense DCLRE1C variant in a later genetic analysis, and the association was replicated in an independent cohort.

Including the terminal cysteine and phenylalanine, the CDR3 comprises 15 residues. The entry retains the CDR3 DNA only, 45 bases that are in frame from base 1. CDR1 and CDR2 are read off the germline V gene as KGHSH and LQKENI. Trimming removed 0 bases from V and 1 base from J; the gene matches leave 1 base unexplained. The cohort comprised 670 or so healthy bone marrow donors. Cohort members were all nominally healthy when sampled, although unrecorded immune exposures were likely present. The donor was CMV seronegative and belonged to the group of 352 seronegative cohort members. A peripheral blood sample was collected from each donor, and TCR beta sequencing was performed on peripheral blood mononuclear cells. Genomic DNA was extracted from the blood cell samples with the Qiagen DNeasy Blood Extraction Kit. Libraries were built with the immunoSEQ multiplex PCR assay. For the multiplex PCR, a mixture combining 60 forward primers for TCR Vbeta segments and 13 reverse primers for TCR Jbeta segments was used. Amplification of the CDR3 region of rearranged TCR beta genes was performed with a multiplex PCR assay on genomic DNA. On the Illumina HiSeq System, the amplified TCR beta libraries were sequenced as 87-base-pair reads. Turning to the authors' computational methods: A later analysis tallied some 79 million unique TCR beta chains across the approximately 670 repertoires, and some 12 million of those chains were shared by two or more donors. Raw reads were error-corrected and collapsed into unique sequences with a nearest-neighbor algorithm that merged closely related sequences to remove PCR and sequencing errors. CDR3 sequences were aligned to IMGT reference sequences to assign V, D and J gene segments. For a sequence to be retained, a match of at least six nucleotides was required to both a V gene segment and a J gene segment. Rearrangements were classified as productive when the CDR3 lacked stop codons and remained in frame with V and J, and all other rearrangements were classified as non-productive. CDR3 was defined according to IMGT convention as the region running from the second conserved V-encoded cysteine to the conserved J-encoded phenylalanine. Sequences without an unambiguous match to a single V gene segment were excluded from the earlier analysis of 450 to 750 of the donors. In an earlier analysis of almost 600 of the donors, a V segment was called functional when productive rearrangements were above 56.7%, and segregating when the standard deviation between donors exceeded 5%. A statistical classification framework was built for diagnosing cytomegalovirus status from the catalog of TCR beta chain sequences. In a later analysis, V and J genes were assigned by comparing TCR nucleotide sequences against IMGT/GENE-DB human TR gene sequences. Using the TCRdist pipeline, a later analysis assigned CDR3 sequences along with most-parsimonious VDJ recombination scenarios. In a later analysis, each TCR beta chain was defined by its CDR3 amino acid sequence together with its V-gene family, and reads without a unique V-gene family were excluded. As a way to deal with suspected cross-contamination and a sequencing artifact, a later analysis dropped approximately 570 nucleotide sequences that were highly shared and had low generation probability. In a later analysis, a clonal expansion index was calculated for each public chain from normalized within-repertoire ranks of inferred template counts. Generation probabilities in a later analysis came from a VDJ recombination model fitted to out-of-frame rearrangements, and those results were checked against IGoR. In a later analysis, TCR-TCR, TCR-HLA and TCR-CMV co-occurrence was scored with hypergeometric tests, and a repertoire-size bias correction was applied to TCR pairs. To estimate false discovery rates, a later analysis permuted the HLA or CMV assignments 20 times. In a later analysis, co-occurring TCRs were grouped with DBSCAN, and TCRdist sequence similarity was added when clustering was performed within HLA-allele-positive subsets. For co-occurrence clustering, repertoires with fewer than 30,000 or more than 120,000 public chains were excluded, along with roughly five repertoires with anomalous nucleotide sharing. TCRdb provides this immuneACCESS table in a form limited to in-frame rearrangements. Some clones are lacking; in checked studies, under half of them reflect an unresolved V gene, and why the rest are absent is not known. D and trimming come from the DNA, and the V and J calls and clone size come from that table. The sample records about 160,000 clones, under 80% of which are singletons. Jointly, the top ten make up approximately 1.5% of the sample.

The sample taken for sequencing was PBMCs. This receptor was obtained from a woman aged 30 to 39 in good health and CMV-seronegative. The chain was built from TRBV18 and TRBJ1-1; the junction holds 8 bases that match TRBD1. The CDR3 protein: CASSPPGQENTEAFF. The base sequence is TGTGCCAGCTCACCACCGGGACAGGAGAACACTGAAGCTTTCTTT.